This T cell receptor (beta chain) originates from a study of cytomegalovirus exposure and HLA in healthy donors. General study findings and limits: Earlier analysis found most TCR beta V segments productive about 87% or about 30% of the time. 150 to 200 TCR beta chains were listed as cytomegalovirus-associated.

This clone was counted a few times. What it recognizes is unknown. PCR employed 60 Vbeta and 13 Jbeta primers. The repertoire was sequenced with immunoSEQ multiplex PCR; TCRdb's copy has only in-frame clones and lacks some. This sample carries 90,000 to 120,000 clones, around 77% of them seen once, and the ten largest clones take 4.2%. Healthy bone marrow donors made up the donor group. The clonotype was recovered from a male donor in good health and CMV-seronegative. Source material: PBMCs.

The CDR3 nucleotides read TGTGCCAGCAGCTTAGCACAGGGGGGGAACACTGAAGCTTTCTTT. Protein: CASSLAQGGNTEAFF. V and J are TRBV7-2 and TRBJ1-1; TRBD1 matches 8 bases. With 0 bases clipped from V and 1 base from J, the junction kept 1 base outside the gene matches. This CDR3 is 15 amino acids long. Looked up from germline, CDR1 is SGHTA and CDR2 is FQGNSA.